The 15 T cell receptor beta chains reported below all come from one sample, sequenced in a study of T-cell memory formation after mild COVID-19. Via MiXCR, TCRdb re-called the 5' RACE reads, giving one row per CDR3 protein. The sample holds just over 350,000 distinct CDR3 sequences, around 14% seen once. The sequencing sample was made of PBMCs or a T cell subset sorted from them (not recorded which). The receptors here all came from a man aged 18-30 years who had mild COVID-19 (a few samples of this study predate the infection). Cell type and time point are not known.

The chain recombines TRBV4-2 with TRBJ2-1, with 9 bases matching TRBD2. CDR3 length: 19 residues. Germline lookup yields CDR1 LGHNA and CDR2 YNFKEQ. The V segment lost 0 bases and the J segment 6 bases; nucleotides outside the gene matches: 15. The CDR3 here is CASSQDSKASGAATNEQFF. The DNA for the CDR3 is TGTGCCAGCAGCCAAGATTCGAAGGCTAGCGGGGCGGCGACCAATGAGCAGTTCTTC.

The gene calls are TRBV18 and TRBJ1-1, with D unresolved. V gave up 6 bases and J gave up 4 bases, with 18 bases separating them. This CDR3 is 15 amino acids long. Germline loops: CDR1 KGHSH, CDR2 LQKENI. The CDR3 loop reads CASSQSSGLFTEAFF. CDR3 coding DNA: TGTGCCAGCTCCCAAAGCTCGGGGTTGTTCACTGAAGCTTTCTTT.

V usage is TRBV19 and J usage is TRBJ2-3; 7 nucleotides agree with TRBD1. The CDR3 runs to 14 residues. J was trimmed by 2 bases and V by 10 bases; bases with no gene match: 9. Germline CDR1 and CDR2: LNHDA and SQIVND (reference sequence). CDR3 region: CATATQGNTDTQYF. The CDR3 DNA reads as TGTGCCACCGCAACACAGGGGAACACAGATACGCAGTATTTT. Together with reference TRBV19 and TRBJ2-3, the CDR3 gives the full variable domain: DGGITQSPKYLFRKEGQNVTLSCEQNLNHDAMYWYRQDPGQGLRLIYYSQIVNDFQKGDIAEGYSVSREKKESFPLTVTSAQKNPTAFYLCATATQGNTDTQYFGPGTRLTVL.

In DNA, the CDR3 is TGCGCCAGAAGCCGATCGGGTCTTAGGGGACTAGCGGGCACAGATACGCAGTATTTT. Its translation is CARSRSGLRGLAGTDTQYF. This sequence joins TRBV5-1 and TRBJ2-3; 11 nucleotides align to TRBD2. V was pared by 8 bases and J by 1 base, with 18 bases of the junction left unmatched. Looked up from germline, CDR1 is SGHRS and CDR2 is YFSETQ. The CDR3 totals 19 residues.

J is TRBJ2-1 and V is TRBV7-2; 7 positions agree with TRBD1. The junction had 6 bases not matched to a gene; V was cut back by 1 base and J by 6 bases. The CDR3 has 15 residues. Per the germline V gene, CDR1 is SGHTA and CDR2 is FQGNSA. The CDR3 DNA reads as TGTGCCAGCAGCTTAGAACAGGGGTGGGTCAATGAGCAGTTCTTC. Translated, it gives CASSLEQGWVNEQFF. Together with reference TRBV7-2 and TRBJ2-1, the CDR3 gives the full variable domain: GAGVSQSPSNKVTEKGKDVELRCDPISGHTALYWYRQSLGQGLEFLIYFQGNSAPDKSGLPSDRFSAERTGGSVSTLTIQRTQQEDSAVYLCASSLEQGWVNEQFFGPGTRLTVL.

There are a few counts of this clonotype. This chain connects TRBV9 to TRBJ2-1, with a weak D call TRBD2 (7 bases). This CDR3 has 15 residues. CDR1 is SGDLS, CDR2 YYNGEE, per germline. Trimming took off 0 bases at V and 6 bases at J, with 13 bases between the two ends. CDR3 protein: CASSVVGGAVNEQFF. The CDR3 nucleotides are TGTGCCAGCAGCGTAGTGGGGGGGGCCGTCAATGAGCAGTTCTTC.

This chain joins TRBV7-2 and TRBJ1-6, with 8 bases that match TRBD1. The junction had 12 bases not matched to a gene; V was cut back by 5 bases and J by 9 bases. Germline-derived CDR1 and CDR2 are SGHTA and FQGNSA. CDR3 length equals 16 residues. The CDR3 sequence is CASSNPGQGSGSPLHF. CDR3 nucleotides: TGTGCCAGCAGCAACCCCGGACAGGGTTCGGGTTCACCCCTCCACTTT.

The chain employs TRBV4-3 and TRBJ2-2; 7 positions match TRBD1. This CDR3 region has 12 residues. CDR1 and CDR2 (germline): LGHNA, YSLEER. Losses at the gene ends were 5 bases for V and 12 bases for J; bases not matched to a gene: 6. The CDR3 nucleotides read TGCGCCAGCAGCTCCCCGGACAGGAAGCTGTTTTTT. Its translation: CASSSPDRKLFF.

The chain is built from TRBV7-9 and TRBJ2-3, with 8 bases matching TRBD2. The trim removed 1 base at V and 0 bases at J, leaving 12 bases unmatched. The CDR3 is 19 residues long. Looked up from germline, CDR1 is SEHNR and CDR2 is FQNEAQ (reference sequence). The chain's CDR3 is CASSLVLGLGPSSTDTQYF. The CDR3 coding sequence is TGTGCCAGCAGCTTAGTCTTGGGACTAGGTCCTAGTAGCACAGATACGCAGTATTTT.

The rearrangement links TRBV19 to TRBJ2-2, with 7 bases matching TRBD1. Germline CDR1 and CDR2: LNHDA and SQIVND (reference sequence). Trimming took 5 bases from V and 3 from J; bases not matched to a gene: 6. The CDR3 has 15 amino acids. In DNA, the CDR3 is TGTGCCAGTAGTTGGTCAGGGGGAGACACCGGGGAGCTGTTTTTT. Amino acid sequence: CASSWSGGDTGELFF.

This clonotype turned up a few times. The chain links TRBV6-1 to TRBJ2-7; 8 bases are shared with TRBD2. The CDR3 is 13 amino acids. V shed 5 bases and J 3 bases; nucleotides not matched to a gene: 3. Per the germline V gene, CDR1 is MNHNS and CDR2 is SASEGT. CDR3 sequence reads: CASSRGGIYEQYV. The CDR3 DNA sequence: TGTGCCAGCAGTCGCGGGGGGATCTACGAGCAGTACGTC.

This clonotype has a count of ten or more. The chain combines TRBV10-3 with TRBJ1-2, with 7 bases fitting TRBD1. The CDR3 runs 14 residues. The V and J ends lost 7 bases and 7 bases, in that order; junction bases with no gene match: 12. Germline values: CDR1 ENHRY, CDR2 SYGVKD. The CDR3 loop reads CAITADRTYGGYTF. DNA for the CDR3: TGTGCCATCACTGCGGACAGGACCTATGGTGGCTACACCTTC.

There are a few counts of this clonotype. The chain carries TRBV20-1 and TRBJ2-5; D unclear. V lost 1 base and J 5 bases, leaving 5 bases between the germline ends. The CDR3 runs to 11 residues. CDR1 DFQATT and CDR2 SNEGSKA come from the germline V gene (reference sequence). This CDR3 reads CSARAGETQYF. DNA for the CDR3: TGCAGTGCTAGAGCTGGGGAGACCCAGTACTTC.

The table lists this clonotype with many counts. The rearrangement uses TRBV7-8 and TRBJ2-7; TRBD1 aligns across 10 bases. With V trimmed by 2 bases and J by 6 bases, 7 bases remained unmatched. The CDR3 runs 15 residues. The germline CDR1 and CDR2 sequences are SGHVS and FQNEAQ. CDR3 sequence (DNA): TGTGCCAGCAGCTTATTAGGGGACAGGGGCCGCGAGCAGTACTTC. Protein product: CASSLLGDRGREQYF.

This clonotype was recorded many times. The V call is TRBV24-1, the J call TRBJ2-7, with 10 bases aligning to TRBD1. This CDR3 comprises 15 residues. The J segment lost 3 bases and the V segment lost 12 bases, leaving 13 bases of the junction unmatched. Germline V gene lookup returns CDR1 KGHDR and CDR2 SFDVKD. This CDR3 is CAPQARDRGLYEQYV. The CDR3 bases are TGTGCCCCCCAGGCTCGGGACAGGGGACTCTACGAGCAGTACGTC.